The sequence of this T cell receptor (beta chain) was determined in a study of shared clonotypes between healthy human individuals. The study's findings and limits: Non-shared clonotypes were found to have lower generation probabilities than the clonotypes that were shared by all four of the sorted-subset donors.

Notes on this clone: Its specificity is unknown.

Naive-designated CD8 cells lacked CD45RO, were positively enriched for CCR7, and omitted terminally differentiated effector memory CD45RA+ cells. Deep-level assay runs were performed. Genomic DNA of each subset was evenly split across several immunoSEQ plates. The DNA input per sorted-subset replicate PCR was about 180 ng, corresponding to roughly 30,000 T cell genomes. Method: immunoSEQ multiplex PCR; TCRdb's copy keeps in-frame clones and lacks some. The repertoire has around 2.1 million clones, 85% to 95% of them found once; the top ten carry under 2%. Germline V gene data show CDR1 as SGHRS and CDR2 as YFSETQ. Unmatched junction bases numbered 5, after V lost 2 bases and J lost 0 bases. This CDR3 comprises 16 residues.

This chain links TRBV5-1 with TRBJ2-3; the match to TRBD2 covers 8 bases. The source of this sequence is a man aged 18-30 years in good health. Some clones in this sample may be carry-over from other donors' samples. Sequencing used naive CD8+ T cells from PBMCs. CDR3: CASSFLLAASTDTQYF. The CDR3 DNA reads as TGCGCCAGCAGCTTCTTACTAGCGGCTAGCACAGATACGCAGTATTTT.